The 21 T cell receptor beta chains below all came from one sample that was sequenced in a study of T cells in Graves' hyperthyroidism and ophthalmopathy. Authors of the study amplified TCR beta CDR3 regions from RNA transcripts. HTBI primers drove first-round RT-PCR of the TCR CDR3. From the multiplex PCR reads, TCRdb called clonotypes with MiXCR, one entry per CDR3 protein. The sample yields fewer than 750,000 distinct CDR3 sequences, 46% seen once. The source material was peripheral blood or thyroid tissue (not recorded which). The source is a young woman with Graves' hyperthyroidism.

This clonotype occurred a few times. The CDR3 sequence is CASSVGGGWSPREKLFF. The CDR3 DNA sequence: TGTGCCAGCAGCGTAGGTGGCGGGTGGAGTCCACGGGAAAAACTGTTTTTT. The chain combines TRBV9 with TRBJ1-4; D ambiguous. Germline loops: CDR1 SGDLS, CDR2 YYNGEE. The V end lost 0 bases, the J end lost 8 bases, and 20 bases lay between the germline ends. The CDR3 is 17 residues long. Complete variable domain (other parts from reference TRBV9 and TRBJ1-4): DSGVTQTPKHLITATGQRVTLRCSPRSGDLSVYWYQQSLDQGLQFLIQYYNGEERAKGNILERFSAQQFPDLHSELNLSSLELGDSALYFCASSVGGGWSPREKLFFGSGTQLSVL.

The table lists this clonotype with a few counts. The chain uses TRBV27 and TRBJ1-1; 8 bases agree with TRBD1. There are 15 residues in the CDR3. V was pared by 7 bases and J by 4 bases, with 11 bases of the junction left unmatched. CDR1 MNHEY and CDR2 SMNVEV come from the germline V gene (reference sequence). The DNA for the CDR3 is TGTGCCAGCAAGGACAGGGTAGCGTGGGGCACTGAAGCTTTCTTT. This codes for CASKDRVAWGTEAFF.

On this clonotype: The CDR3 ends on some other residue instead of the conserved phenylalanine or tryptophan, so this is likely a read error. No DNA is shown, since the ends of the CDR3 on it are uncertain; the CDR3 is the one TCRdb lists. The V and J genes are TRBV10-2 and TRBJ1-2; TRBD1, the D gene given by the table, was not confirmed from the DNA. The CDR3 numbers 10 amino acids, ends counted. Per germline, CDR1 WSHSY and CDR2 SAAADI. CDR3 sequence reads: CASSGKQPIP.

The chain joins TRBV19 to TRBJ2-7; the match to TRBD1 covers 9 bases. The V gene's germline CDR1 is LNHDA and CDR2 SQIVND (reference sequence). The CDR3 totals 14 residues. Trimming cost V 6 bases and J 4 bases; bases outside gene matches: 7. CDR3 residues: CASRLRDRAYEQYF. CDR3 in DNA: TGTGCCAGTAGGCTCCGGGACAGGGCGTACGAGCAGTACTTC.

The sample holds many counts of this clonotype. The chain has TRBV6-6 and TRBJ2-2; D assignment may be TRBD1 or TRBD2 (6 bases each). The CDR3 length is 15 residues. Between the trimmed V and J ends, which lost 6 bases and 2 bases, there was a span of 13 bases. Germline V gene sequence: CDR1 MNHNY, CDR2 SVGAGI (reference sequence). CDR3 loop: CASSPVGGNTGELFF. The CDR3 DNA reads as TGTGCCAGCAGCCCTGTCGGGGGCAACACCGGGGAGCTGTTTTTT.

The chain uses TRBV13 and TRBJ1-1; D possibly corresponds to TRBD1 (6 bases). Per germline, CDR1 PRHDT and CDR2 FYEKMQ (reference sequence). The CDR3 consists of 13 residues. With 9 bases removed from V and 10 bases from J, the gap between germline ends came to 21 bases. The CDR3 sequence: CASFQRGGQRAFF. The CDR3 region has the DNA TGTGCCAGTTTTCAAAGGGGGGGACAAAGAGCTTTCTTT.

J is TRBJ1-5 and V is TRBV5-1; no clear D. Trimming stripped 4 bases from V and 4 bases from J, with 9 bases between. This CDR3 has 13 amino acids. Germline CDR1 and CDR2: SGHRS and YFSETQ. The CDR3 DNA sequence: TGCGCCAGCAGCATGACACCTAATCAGCCCCAGCATTTT. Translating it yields CASSMTPNQPQHF.

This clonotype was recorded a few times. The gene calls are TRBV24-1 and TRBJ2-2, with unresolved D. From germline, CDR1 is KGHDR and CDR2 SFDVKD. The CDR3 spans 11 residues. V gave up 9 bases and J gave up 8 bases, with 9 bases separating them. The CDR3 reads CATSDEGELFF. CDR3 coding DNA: TGTGCCACCTCCGACGAAGGGGAGCTGTTTTTT.

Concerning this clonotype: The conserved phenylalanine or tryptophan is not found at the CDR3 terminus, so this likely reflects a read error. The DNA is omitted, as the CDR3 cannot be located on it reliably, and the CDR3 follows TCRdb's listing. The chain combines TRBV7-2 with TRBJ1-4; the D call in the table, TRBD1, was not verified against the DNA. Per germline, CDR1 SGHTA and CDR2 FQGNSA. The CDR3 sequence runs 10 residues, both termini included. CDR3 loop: CASSLEAGGA.

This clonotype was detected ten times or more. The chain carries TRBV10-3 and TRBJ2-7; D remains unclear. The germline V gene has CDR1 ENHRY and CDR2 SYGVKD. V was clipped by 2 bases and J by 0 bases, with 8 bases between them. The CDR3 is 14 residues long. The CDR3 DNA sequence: TGTGCCATCAGTGAGCCGGAGAGCTCCTACGAGCAGTACTTC. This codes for CAISEPESSYEQYF.

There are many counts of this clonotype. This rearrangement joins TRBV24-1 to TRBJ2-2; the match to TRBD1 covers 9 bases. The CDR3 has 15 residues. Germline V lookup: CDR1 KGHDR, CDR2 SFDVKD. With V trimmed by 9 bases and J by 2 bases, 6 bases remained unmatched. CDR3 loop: CATAPGQGNTGELFF. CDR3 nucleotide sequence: TGTGCCACCGCCCCGGGACAGGGTAACACCGGGGAGCTGTTTTTT.

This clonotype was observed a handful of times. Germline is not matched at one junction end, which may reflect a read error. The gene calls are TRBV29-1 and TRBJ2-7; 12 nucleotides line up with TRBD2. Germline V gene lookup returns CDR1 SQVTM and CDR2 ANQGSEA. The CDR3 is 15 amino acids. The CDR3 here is CGVATSGRPPYEQYF. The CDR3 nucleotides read TGCGGCGTCGCCACTAGCGGGAGGCCCCCCTACGAGCAGTACTTC.

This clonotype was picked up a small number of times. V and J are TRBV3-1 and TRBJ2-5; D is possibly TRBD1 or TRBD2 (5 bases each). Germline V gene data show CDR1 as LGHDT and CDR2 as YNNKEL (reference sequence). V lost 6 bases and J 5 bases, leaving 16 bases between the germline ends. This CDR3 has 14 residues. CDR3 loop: CASRGRGLEETQYF. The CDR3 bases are TGTGCCAGCAGGGGACGGGGCCTAGAGGAGACCCAGTACTTC.

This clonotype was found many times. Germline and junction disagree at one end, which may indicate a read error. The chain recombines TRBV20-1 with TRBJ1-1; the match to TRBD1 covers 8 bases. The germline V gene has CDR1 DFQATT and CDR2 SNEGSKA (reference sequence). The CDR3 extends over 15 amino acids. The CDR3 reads CSARGGQASNTKAFF. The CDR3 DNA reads TGCAGTGCTAGAGGGGGACAGGCCTCGAACACTAAAGCTTTCTTT.

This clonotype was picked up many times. CDR3 nucleotide sequence: TGTGCCACCAGCGGCTATGGCCGGGCATCTGAAAAACTGTTTTTT. It is translated as CATSGYGRASEKLFF. This chain joins TRBV15 and TRBJ1-4, with D hard to call. V lost 5 bases and J lost 7, with 17 bases in between. This CDR3 region has 15 residues. From germline, CDR1 is LNHNV and CDR2 YYDKDF (reference sequence).

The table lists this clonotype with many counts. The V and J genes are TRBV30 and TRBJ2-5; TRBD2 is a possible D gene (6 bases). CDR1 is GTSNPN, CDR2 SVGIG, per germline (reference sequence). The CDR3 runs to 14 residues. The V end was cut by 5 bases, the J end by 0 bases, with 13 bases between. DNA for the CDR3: TGTGCCTGGGGCCTTAAGCGGGACCAAGAGACCCAGTACTTC. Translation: CAWGLKRDQETQYF.

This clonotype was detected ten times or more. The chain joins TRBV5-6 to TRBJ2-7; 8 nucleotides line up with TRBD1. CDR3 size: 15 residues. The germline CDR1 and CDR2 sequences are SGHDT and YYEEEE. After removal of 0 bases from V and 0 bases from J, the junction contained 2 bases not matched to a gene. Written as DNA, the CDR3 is TGTGCCAGCAGCTTGGCGGGACAGGCCTCCTACGAGCAGTACTTC. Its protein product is CASSLAGQASYEQYF.

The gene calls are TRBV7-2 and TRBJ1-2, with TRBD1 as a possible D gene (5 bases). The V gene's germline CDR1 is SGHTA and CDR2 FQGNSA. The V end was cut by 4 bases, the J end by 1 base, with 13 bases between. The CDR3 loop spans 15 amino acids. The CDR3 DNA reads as TGTGCCAGCAGCTCCCCGCGAGACAGTAACTATGGCTACACCTTC. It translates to CASSSPRDSNYGYTF.

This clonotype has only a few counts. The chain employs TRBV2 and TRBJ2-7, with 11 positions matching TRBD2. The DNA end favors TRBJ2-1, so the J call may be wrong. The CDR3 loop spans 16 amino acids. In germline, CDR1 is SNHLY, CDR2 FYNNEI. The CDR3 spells CASRGLAATSYNEQFF. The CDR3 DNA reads TGTGCCAGCAGGGGACTAGCGGCAACCTCCTACAATGAGCAGTTCTTC.

CDR3 sequence (DNA): TGTGCCAGCAGCTTGACCACAGGGAATTCACCCCTCCACTTT. As protein: CASSLTTGNSPLHF. The chain employs TRBV7-2 and TRBJ1-6, with a possible D match to TRBD1 (6 bases). The CDR3 sequence is 14 residues long. Germline CDR1 SGHTA, CDR2 FQGNSA. The V gene lost 3 bases and the J gene lost 7 bases, with 10 bases spanning the gap. Using reference TRBV7-2 and TRBJ1-6 for the parts outside the CDR3, the full variable domain is GAGVSQSPSNKVTEKGKDVELRCDPISGHTALYWYRQSLGQGLEFLIYFQGNSAPDKSGLPSDRFSAERTGGSVSTLTIQRTQQEDSAVYLCASSLTTGNSPLHFGNGTRLTVT.

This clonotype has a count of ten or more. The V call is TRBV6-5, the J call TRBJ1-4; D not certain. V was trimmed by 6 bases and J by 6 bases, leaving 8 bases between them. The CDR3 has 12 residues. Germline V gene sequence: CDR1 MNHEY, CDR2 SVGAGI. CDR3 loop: CASSRRDEKLFF. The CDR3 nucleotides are TGTGCCAGCAGCCGTCGGGATGAAAAACTGTTTTTT.